One TCR beta chain is described in this entry. This record belongs to a study of technical replicates of blood from several donors. Data came from immunoSEQ multiplex PCR; TCRdb stores just in-frame clones and leaves some out. The sample carries about 82,000 clones, about 90% recorded once. The CDR3 covers 15 residues. The germline V gene has CDR1 SGHNT and CDR2 YYREEE (reference sequence). V trimming: 5 bases; J trimming: 0 bases; junction bases outside the gene matches: 2. This clonotype was sampled from a human donor in good health. The J gene is TRBJ2-1, the V gene TRBV5-4; 10 nucleotides match TRBD2. Sequenced material: T cells isolated from PBMCs. CDR3 DNA: TGTGCCAGCAGGGCTAGCGGGAGCTCCTACAATGAGCAGTTCTTC. Its protein product is CASRASGSSYNEQFF.